This T cell receptor (beta chain) was captured in a study of blood T cell repertoires in COVID-19. Repertoires were generated with immunoSEQ multiplex PCR, while TCRdb's copy carries only in-frame clones and drops some. Of roughly 230,000 clones detected, roughly four fifths appear once; the ten largest clones hold 4% to 4.5%. Per germline, CDR1 LNHDA and CDR2 SQIVND (reference sequence). After removal of 10 bases from V and 0 bases from J, the junction contained 8 bases not matched to a gene. The CDR3 extends over 14 amino acids. This sequence originates from a man in his forties or fifties with acute or convalescent COVID-19. The chain combines TRBV19 with TRBJ2-7, with TRBD1 matching 8 bases. Material: peripheral blood. This CDR3 is CATNPTGASYEQYF. CDR3 coding DNA: TGTGCCACCAATCCGACAGGGGCCTCCTACGAGCAGTACTTC. Complete variable domain (other parts from reference TRBV19 and TRBJ2-7): DGGITQSPKYLFRKEGQNVTLSCEQNLNHDAMYWYRQDPGQGLRLIYYSQIVNDFQKGDIAEGYSVSREKKESFPLTVTSAQKNPTAFYLCATNPTGASYEQYFGPGTRLTVT.